Shown below are 27 T cell receptor beta chains from a single sample sequenced in a study of blood T cells in healthy people across ages. The authors ran a second PCR of about 7 to 12 cycles using a sample-barcoded 5' primer and a J-beta primer mix. TCRdb analysed the 5' RACE reads with MiXCR anew, one entry per CDR3 protein. This sample has under 850,000 distinct CDR3 sequences, with under 40% found just once. The sequencing input was blood. These receptor sequences come from a man younger than 35 in good health.

The V gene is TRBV7-9, the J gene TRBJ2-1, with a tentative D call TRBD2 (5 bases). This CDR3 has 11 amino acids. Per the germline V gene, CDR1 is SEHNR and CDR2 is FQNEAQ (reference sequence). The germline V and J ends were trimmed by 1 base and 14 bases, with 9 bases remaining between them. CDR3 DNA: TGTGCCAGCAGCTTAGGTGGGAGAGAGTTCTTC. Its translation: CASSLGGREFF. The variable domain in full, with the rest retrieved from reference TRBV7-9 and TRBJ2-1, is DTGVSQNPRHKITKRGQNVTFRCDPISEHNRLYWYRQTLGQGPEFLTYFQNEAQLEKSRLLSDRFSAERPKGSFSTLEIQRTEQGDSAMYLCASSLGGREFFGPGTRLTVL.

This clonotype turned up a few times. The chain carries TRBV30 and TRBJ2-5; D gene uncertain. This CDR3 region has 12 residues. Germline V gives CDR1 GTSNPN, CDR2 SVGIG (reference sequence). The V and J ends lost 2 bases and 0 bases respectively, with 4 bases between them. This chain's CDR3 is CAWSTDQETQYF. The CDR3 DNA reads as TGTGCCTGGAGTACAGACCAAGAGACCCAGTACTTC.

This clonotype was detected ten times or more. The gene calls are TRBV12-3 or TRBV12-4 and TRBJ2-5; no definite D call. CDR3 length: 14 amino acids. Trimming took 2 bases from V and 5 from J, leaving 12 bases between them. CDR3 DNA sequence: TGTGCCAGCAGTTTAACCACTGATAGGGAGACCCAGTACTTC. Translation: CASSLTTDRETQYF.

This clonotype was seen a few times. V gene TRBV29-1 combines with J gene TRBJ1-1; D gene ambiguous. This CDR3 has 12 amino acids. The V gene lost 4 bases and the J gene lost 5 bases, with 11 bases spanning the gap. In germline, CDR1 is SQVTM, CDR2 ANQGSEA. CDR3 nucleotides: TGCAGCGTTGGCCGGGAGAGGACTGAAGCTTTCTTT. This sequence encodes CSVGRERTEAFF.

The rearrangement uses TRBV5-1 and TRBJ2-3; TRBD2 aligns across 10 bases. Germline-derived CDR1 and CDR2 are SGHRS and YFSETQ. After removal of 1 base from V and 5 bases from J, the junction contained 4 bases not matched to a gene. The length of the CDR3 is 15 residues. CDR3 in DNA: TGCGCCAGCAGCTTGAGCGGGAGGGGTGTAGATACGCAGTATTTT. It is translated as CASSLSGRGVDTQYF.

Here the CDR3 reads CSAPSQEGNQPQHF. CDR3 in DNA: TGCAGTGCTCCTAGCCAGGAGGGCAATCAGCCCCAGCATTTT. The rearrangement links TRBV20-1 to TRBJ1-5; D not certain. Looked up from germline, CDR1 is DFQATT and CDR2 is SNEGSKA (reference sequence). Trimming removed 5 bases at V and 2 bases at J, with 13 bases between. The CDR3 consists of 14 residues.

This chain connects TRBV7-3 to TRBJ2-1; D is possibly TRBD1 or TRBD2 (5 bases each). V lost 5 bases, J lost 8 bases, and 19 bases lay in between. Germline loops: CDR1 SGHTA, CDR2 FQGTGA. The CDR3 contains 15 residues. CDR3 sequence: CASSILGAKVDEQFF. The CDR3 nucleotides read TGTGCCAGCAGCATCCTCGGGGCAAAGGTCGATGAGCAGTTCTTC.

This clonotype was picked up many times. This chain connects TRBV2 to TRBJ2-5; a weak D match, TRBD1 (6 bases). CDR3 length equals 13 residues. The V end was cut by 9 bases, the J end by 0 bases, with 11 bases between. Germline V gene data show CDR1 as SNHLY and CDR2 as FYNNEI. This CDR3 is CASSNRDQETQYF. The CDR3 DNA reads as TGTGCCAGTAGTAACAGGGACCAAGAGACCCAGTACTTC. The entire variable domain, with the rest obtained from reference TRBV2 and TRBJ2-5, is as follows: EPEVTQTPSHQVTQMGQEVILRCVPISNHLYFYWYRQILGQKVEFLVSFYNNEISEKSEIFDDQFSVERPDGSNFTLKIRSTKLEDSAMYFCASSNRDQETQYFGPGTRLLVL.

This clonotype was recorded a few times. The CDR3 reads CASSERTAFNQPQHF. As DNA, the CDR3 is TGTGCCAGCAGTGAGAGGACAGCCTTTAATCAGCCCCAGCATTTT. The genes are TRBV2 and TRBJ1-5; tentative D call: TRBD1 (6 bases). This CDR3 spans 15 amino acids. Trimming removed 3 bases from V and 4 bases from J, with 13 bases in between. Germline CDR1 is SNHLY and CDR2 is FYNNEI.

There are a few counts of this clonotype. The CDR3: CASSLEGSFLSGANVLTF. The CDR3 DNA sequence: TGTGCCAGCAGCTTAGAGGGGTCATTCCTCTCTGGGGCCAACGTCCTGACTTTC. V usage is TRBV7-9 and J usage is TRBJ2-6; D is possibly TRBD1 (5 bases). CDR1 is SEHNR, CDR2 FQNEAQ, per germline (reference sequence). CDR3 size: 18 residues. Trimming left V 1 base short and J 0 bases short, with 13 bases between. The complete variable domain, with remaining parts taken from reference TRBV7-9 and TRBJ2-6, reads DTGVSQNPRHKITKRGQNVTFRCDPISEHNRLYWYRQTLGQGPEFLTYFQNEAQLEKSRLLSDRFSAERPKGSFSTLEIQRTEQGDSAMYLCASSLEGSFLSGANVLTFGAGSRLTVL.

This clonotype was seen only a few times. CDR3 amino acids: CASSSAQGGGEKLFF. CDR3 DNA: TGCGCCAGCAGCTCGGCTCAGGGGGGGGGTGAAAAACTGTTTTTT. The chain uses TRBV5-1 and TRBJ1-4, with 7 bases aligning to TRBD1. This CDR3 comprises 15 residues. CDR1 SGHRS and CDR2 YFSETQ come from the germline V gene. V lost 3 bases to trimming and J lost 7 bases; unmatched junction nucleotides: 9. The entire variable domain, with the rest obtained from reference TRBV5-1 and TRBJ1-4, is as follows: KAGVTQTPRYLIKTRGQQVTLSCSPISGHRSVSWYQQTPGQGLQFLFEYFSETQRNKGNFPGRFSGRQFSNSRSEMNVSTLELGDSALYLCASSSAQGGGEKLFFGSGTQLSVL.

V is TRBV19 and J is TRBJ2-3, with D unclear. The CDR3 extends over 13 amino acids. V lost 7 bases, J lost 0 bases, and 8 bases lay in between. Germline V gene data show CDR1 as LNHDA and CDR2 as SQIVND (reference sequence). CDR3: CASTDRSTDTQYF. The CDR3 bases are TGTGCCAGTACCGACCGAAGCACAGATACGCAGTATTTT.

CDR3 nucleotide sequence: TGTGCCAGCAGGCCGGGACTGGGGAGGACTGAAGCTTTCTTT. Protein: CASRPGLGRTEAFF. The chain has TRBV7-9 and TRBJ1-1; the D gene is possibly TRBD1 (5 bases). The CDR3 spans 14 residues. In germline, CDR1 is SEHNR, CDR2 FQNEAQ (reference sequence). V gave up 6 bases and J gave up 5 bases, with 16 bases separating them.

This sequence joins TRBV6-1 and TRBJ1-5, with a tentative D call TRBD1 (6 bases). Germline CDR1 MNHNS, CDR2 SASEGT. Trimming left V 2 bases short and J 4 bases short, with 12 bases between. The CDR3 covers 15 residues. Here the CDR3 reads CASSETGAGNQPQHF. CDR3 bases: TGTGCCAGCAGTGAAACGGGGGCTGGGAATCAGCCCCAGCATTTT.

The rearrangement uses TRBV7-9 and TRBJ2-1, with a weak D call TRBD2 (5 bases). The germline V gene encodes CDR1 SEHNR and CDR2 FQNEAQ (reference sequence). CDR3 size: 15 residues. V lost 4 bases to trimming and J lost 3 bases, with 13 bases between them. CDR3 in amino acids: CASSSPRDIYNEQFF. The CDR3 nucleotides read TGTGCCAGCAGCTCCCCTCGGGATATCTACAATGAGCAGTTCTTC.

The V and J genes are TRBV20-1 and TRBJ2-7, with TRBD1 matching over 7 bases. The CDR3 has 15 residues. The V gene's germline CDR1 is DFQATT and CDR2 SNEGSKA (reference sequence). Trimming cost V 0 bases and J 4 bases; bases outside gene matches: 9. CDR3 coding DNA: TGCAGTGCTAGAGATCCAGGCAGGGGGTCGTACGAGCAGTACTTC. Amino acid sequence: CSARDPGRGSYEQYF.

The table lists this clonotype with many counts. The chain is built from TRBV5-1 and TRBJ2-5; tentative D call: TRBD2 (5 bases). V lost 7 bases and J 4 bases, leaving 14 bases between the germline ends. CDR3 size: 13 residues. The germline V gene encodes CDR1 SGHRS and CDR2 YFSETQ. The CDR3 region is CASELDGGETQYF. DNA of the CDR3: TGCGCCAGCGAACTCGACGGAGGAGAGACCCAGTACTTC.

This clonotype was observed a handful of times. The chain is built from TRBV14 and TRBJ2-7; D remains ambiguous. The CDR3 consists of 14 residues. The germline V and J ends were trimmed by 3 bases and 2 bases, with 11 bases remaining between them. From germline, CDR1 is SGHDN and CDR2 FVKESK. CDR3 sequence: CASSQWGFTYEQYF. The CDR3 DNA is TGTGCCAGCAGCCAGTGGGGATTTACCTACGAGCAGTACTTC.

The chain couples TRBV5-6 to TRBJ1-1, with D hard to call. Germline CDR1 reads SGHDT; CDR2 reads YYEEEE. The CDR3 length is 14 residues. V was shortened by 5 bases and J by 1 base, with 12 bases between the two germline ends. The CDR3 sequence: CASSFSRWNTEAFF. The CDR3 coding sequence is TGTGCCAGCAGTTTCTCCAGGTGGAACACTGAAGCTTTCTTT.

The chain uses TRBV19 and TRBJ1-6; TRBD1 aligns across 10 bases. The V gene's germline CDR1 is LNHDA and CDR2 SQIVND (reference sequence). This CDR3 is 15 amino acids long. J gave up 7 bases and V 7 bases, and 7 bases lay outside the gene matches. CDR3 in DNA: TGTGCCAGTAACCCGGACAGGGGGATGAATTCACCCCTCCACTTT. Its protein is CASNPDRGMNSPLHF. The full variable domain, in which reference TRBV19 and TRBJ1-6 provide the parts outside the CDR3, is DGGITQSPKYLFRKEGQNVTLSCEQNLNHDAMYWYRQDPGQGLRLIYYSQIVNDFQKGDIAEGYSVSREKKESFPLTVTSAQKNPTAFYLCASNPDRGMNSPLHFGNGTRLTVT.

Remarks on this clonotype: Being one base from a much bigger clone, this may be a read error. This chain uses TRBV5-1 with TRBJ1-1; D gene uncertain. Germline lookup yields CDR1 SGHRS and CDR2 YFSETQ. This CDR3 has 11 residues. CDR3 amino acids: CASRGETETFF. In DNA form, the CDR3 reads TGCGCCAGCAGGGGAGAAACTGAAACTTTCTTT.

The chain links TRBV12-3 or TRBV12-4 to TRBJ2-3, with TRBD2 identical over 13 bases. With V trimmed by 6 bases and J by 4 bases, 7 bases remained unmatched. This CDR3 has 16 residues. CDR3 DNA sequence: TGTGCCAGCAGGCTGACTAGCGGGGGGCGGGCAGATACGCAGTATTTT. The encoded protein is CASRLTSGGRADTQYF.

The chain recombines TRBV20-1 with TRBJ1-1; D not certain. This CDR3 region has 13 residues. Germline assignment: CDR1 DFQATT and CDR2 SNEGSKA (reference sequence). V lost 3 bases, J lost 2 bases, and 10 bases lay in between. This CDR3 is CSARRLRNTEAFF. CDR3 sequence (DNA): TGCAGTGCTAGGAGGCTCCGAAACACTGAAGCTTTCTTT.

V is TRBV6-6 and J is TRBJ2-7; D may be TRBD2 (5 bases). Looked up from germline, CDR1 is MNHNY and CDR2 is SVGAGI (reference sequence). The CDR3 is 14 amino acids. V lost 6 bases and J 3 bases, leaving 15 bases between the germline ends. The CDR3 DNA reads TGTGCCAGCAGCCCGTCCAGCGGCGGCTACGAGCAGTACTTC. Protein sequence: CASSPSSGGYEQYF.

The V gene is TRBV4-1, the J gene TRBJ2-2, with 7 bases identical to TRBD1. Germline V lookup: CDR1 MGHRA, CDR2 YSYEKL. V lost 4 bases and J lost 3; bases outside the gene matches: 8. The CDR3 sequence is 16 residues long. The CDR3 reads CASSPEQGIYTGELFF. The CDR3 coding sequence is TGCGCCAGCAGCCCTGAACAGGGGATTTACACCGGGGAGCTGTTTTTT.

V gene TRBV3-1 combines with J gene TRBJ2-7; D gene uncertain. This CDR3 has 14 amino acids. Trimming pared 3 bases from V and 0 bases from J, leaving 9 bases between. Germline CDR1 and CDR2: LGHDT and YNNKEL (reference sequence). CDR3 nucleotide sequence: TGTGCCAGCAGCCACTACGGAAGCTCCTACGAGCAGTACTTC. Translated, it gives CASSHYGSSYEQYF.

In its sample, this clonotype was seen many times. The genes are TRBV12-3 or TRBV12-4 and TRBJ2-7; D possibly corresponds to TRBD1 (6 bases). Trimming cost V 6 bases and J 3 bases, with 9 bases left between them. The CDR3 has 12 residues. The CDR3 nucleotides read TGTGCCAGCAGGGACAGATACTACGAGCAGTACTTC. This sequence encodes CASRDRYYEQYF.